A selection of T cell receptor beta chains follows, all from one sample in a study of response to subunit inactivated influenza vaccine. TCRdb fed the RT-PCR reads into MiXCR, producing one record per CDR3 protein. The sample lists 530,000 or so distinct CDR3 sequences, roughly 15% occurring once. Here the sequenced sample was PBMCs from blood, taken 11 to 12 days after vaccination. The receptor source for this set is a man aged 45-65 years who received an inactivated influenza vaccine. Each CDR3 is given with its conserved first and last residue. D genes are given only for firm matches. Clone size is shown for a subset of rows, as once, few, many or a class of expanded clone.

j_gene: TRBJ2-3; d_gene: TRBD2; abundance: many; v_gene: TRBV20-1; CDR3aa: CSARGMAGGSDTQYF; CDR3nt: TGCAGTGCTAGAGGGATGGCGGGGGGTTCGGATACGCAGTATTTT
j_gene: TRBJ2-3; d_gene: TRBD2; abundance: .; v_gene: TRBV27; CDR3aa: CASSSKALATDTQYF; CDR3nt: TGTGCCAGCAGTTCCAAAGCACTAGCGACAGATACGCAGTATTTT
j_gene: TRBJ1-2; d_gene: .; abundance: few; v_gene: TRBV28; CDR3aa: CASSFRQGYTF; CDR3nt: TGTGCCAGCAGTTTTAGACAGGGCTACACCTTC
j_gene: TRBJ2-3; d_gene: TRBD2; abundance: .; v_gene: TRBV12-3/TRBV12-4; CDR3aa: CASRLAGIRGDTQYF; CDR3nt: TGTGCCAGCAGACTAGCGGGAATTAGGGGAGATACGCAGTATTTT
j_gene: TRBJ2-1; d_gene: TRBD2; abundance: few; v_gene: TRBV20-1; CDR3aa: CSAWTSGGIGNEQFF; CDR3nt: TGCAGTGCCTGGACTAGCGGGGGAATAGGCAATGAGCAGTTCTTC
j_gene: TRBJ2-5; d_gene: .; abundance: .; v_gene: TRBV28; CDR3aa: CASSALETQYF; CDR3nt: TGTGCCAGCTCAGCGTTGGAGACCCAGTACTTC
j_gene: TRBJ1-2; d_gene: .; abundance: few; v_gene: TRBV4-3; CDR3aa: CASSQGREANYGYTF; CDR3nt: TGCGCCAGCAGCCAAGGAAGGGAGGCTAACTATGGCTACACCTTC
j_gene: TRBJ1-1; d_gene: .; abundance: few; v_gene: TRBV3-1; CDR3aa: CASSHPLGSYTEAFF; CDR3nt: TGTGCCAGCAGCCACCCGTTAGGGAGTTACACTGAAGCTTTCTTT
j_gene: TRBJ2-5; d_gene: TRBD1; abundance: few; v_gene: TRBV15; CDR3aa: CATSELVPGGAGTQYF; CDR3nt: TGTGCCACCAGCGAACTCGTCCCAGGGGGCGCAGGGACCCAGTACTTC
j_gene: TRBJ2-1; d_gene: .; abundance: many; v_gene: TRBV24-1; CDR3aa: CATSDKSGWGGEQFF; CDR3nt: TGTGCCACCAGTGACAAGAGCGGGTGGGGTGGTGAGCAGTTCTTC
j_gene: TRBJ1-1; d_gene: .; abundance: .; v_gene: TRBV6-5; CDR3aa: CASSYAGEAFF; CDR3nt: TGTGCCAGCAGTTACGCAGGGGAAGCTTTCTTT
j_gene: TRBJ2-3; d_gene: TRBD2; abundance: few; v_gene: TRBV20-1; CDR3aa: CSARLAGGSYTQYF; CDR3nt: TGCAGTGCCCGACTAGCGGGAGGAAGTTATACGCAGTATTTT
j_gene: TRBJ2-5; d_gene: .; abundance: few; v_gene: TRBV29-1; CDR3aa: CSVGHTAKETQYF; CDR3nt: TGCAGCGTAGGACATACGGCAAAAGAGACCCAGTACTTC
j_gene: TRBJ2-7; d_gene: TRBD1; abundance: many; v_gene: TRBV12-3/TRBV12-4; CDR3aa: CASSFQGAGYEQYF; CDR3nt: TGTGCCAGCAGTTTCCAGGGGGCCGGCTACGAGCAGTACTTC
j_gene: TRBJ2-3; d_gene: TRBD2; abundance: .; v_gene: TRBV7-2; CDR3aa: CASSPRLAGNTDTQYF; CDR3nt: TGTGCCAGCAGCCCAAGACTAGCGGGGAACACAGATACGCAGTATTTT
j_gene: TRBJ1-2; d_gene: .; abundance: .; v_gene: TRBV5-1; CDR3aa: CASHSGQKSYGYTF; CDR3nt: TGCGCCAGCCACTCCGGACAGAAAAGCTATGGCTACACCTTC
j_gene: TRBJ1-1; d_gene: .; abundance: .; v_gene: TRBV3-1; CDR3aa: CASSQPGSASEAFF; CDR3nt: TGTGCCAGCAGCCAGCCTGGGTCGGCGTCTGAAGCTTTCTTT
j_gene: TRBJ2-3; d_gene: .; abundance: many; v_gene: TRBV7-2; CDR3aa: CASSFQGTDTQYF; CDR3nt: TGTGCCAGCAGCTTTCAGGGCACAGATACGCAGTATTTT
j_gene: TRBJ2-1; d_gene: .; abundance: .; v_gene: TRBV5-6; CDR3aa: CASSPVGRSSYNEQFF; CDR3nt: TGTGCCAGCAGCCCCGTCGGGCGTAGCTCCTACAATGAGCAGTTCTTC
j_gene: TRBJ1-6; d_gene: .; abundance: .; v_gene: TRBV6-2/TRBV6-3; CDR3aa: CASSYSSPPLHF; CDR3nt: TGTGCCAGCAGTTACTCGTCGCCGCCCCTCCACTTT
j_gene: TRBJ1-4; d_gene: .; abundance: .; v_gene: TRBV28; CDR3aa: CASSQGPPRGGEKLFF; CDR3nt: TGTGCCAGCAGCCAAGGGCCACCTCGAGGTGGTGAAAAACTGTTTTTT
j_gene: TRBJ2-2; d_gene: TRBD1; abundance: few; v_gene: TRBV12-3/TRBV12-4; CDR3aa: CASRDRRITGELFF; CDR3nt: TGTGCCAGCCGGGACAGGAGGATTACCGGGGAGCTGTTTTTT
j_gene: TRBJ2-7; d_gene: TRBD1; abundance: .; v_gene: TRBV3-1; CDR3aa: CASGTVYEQYF; CDR3nt: TGTGCCAGTGGGACAGTCTACGAGCAGTACTTC
j_gene: TRBJ2-5; d_gene: TRBD1; abundance: few; v_gene: TRBV25-1; CDR3aa: CASSEYHGTVKETQYF; CDR3nt: TGTGCCAGCAGTGAATATCACGGGACAGTTAAAGAGACCCAGTACTTC
j_gene: TRBJ2-1; d_gene: .; abundance: .; v_gene: TRBV5-6; CDR3aa: CASSFTSSSYNEQFF; CDR3nt: TGTGCCAGCAGCTTCACTAGTTCTTCCTACAATGAGCAGTTCTTC
j_gene: TRBJ2-1; d_gene: TRBD2; abundance: .; v_gene: TRBV24-1; CDR3aa: CATRRGEGNEQFF; CDR3nt: TGTGCCACCAGGCGCGGGGAGGGCAATGAGCAGTTCTTC
j_gene: TRBJ2-1; d_gene: TRBD2; abundance: many; v_gene: TRBV29-1; CDR3aa: CSVSLAGNYNEQFF; CDR3nt: TGCAGCGTTTCACTAGCGGGAAACTACAATGAGCAGTTCTTC
j_gene: TRBJ1-1; d_gene: TRBD1; abundance: .; v_gene: TRBV5-1; CDR3aa: CASSSTGDSNTEAFF; CDR3nt: TGCGCCAGCAGCTCGACAGGGGATTCGAACACTGAAGCTTTCTTT
j_gene: TRBJ2-1; d_gene: .; abundance: few; v_gene: TRBV20-1; CDR3aa: CSARQGPPRPNEQFF; CDR3nt: TGCAGTGCTAGACAGGGGCCGCCGAGGCCCAATGAGCAGTTCTTC
j_gene: TRBJ1-1; d_gene: .; abundance: few; v_gene: TRBV29-1; CDR3aa: CCGRNTEAFF; CDR3nt: TGCTGTGGACGGAACACTGAAGCTTTCTTT
j_gene: TRBJ1-1; d_gene: .; abundance: many; v_gene: TRBV5-1; CDR3aa: CASSVEMNTEAFF; CDR3nt: TGCGCCAGCAGCGTAGAAATGAACACTGAAGCTTTCTTT
j_gene: TRBJ2-7; d_gene: .; abundance: .; v_gene: TRBV6-1; CDR3aa: CASSGLGRPPGEQYF; CDR3nt: TGTGCCAGCAGTGGCCTGGGACGTCCCCCTGGGGAGCAGTACTTC
j_gene: TRBJ2-5; d_gene: .; abundance: .; v_gene: TRBV29-1; CDR3aa: CSVGHRYQETQYF; CDR3nt: TGCAGCGTGGGCCACAGGTACCAAGAGACCCAGTACTTC
j_gene: TRBJ2-1; d_gene: TRBD2; abundance: .; v_gene: TRBV20-1; CDR3aa: CSARDPGTSGDEQFF; CDR3nt: TGCAGTGCTAGAGATCCCGGGACTAGCGGGGATGAGCAGTTCTTC
j_gene: TRBJ2-5; d_gene: TRBD2; abundance: .; v_gene: TRBV2; CDR3aa: CASSREGETQYF; CDR3nt: TGTGCCAGCAGTAGGGAGGGCGAGACCCAGTACTTC
j_gene: TRBJ1-1; d_gene: .; abundance: .; v_gene: TRBV7-9; CDR3aa: CASSSGPVNTEAFF; CDR3nt: TGTGCCAGCAGCTCGGGACCGGTTAACACTGAAGCTTTCTTT
j_gene: TRBJ1-5; d_gene: .; abundance: .; v_gene: TRBV5-5; CDR3aa: CASSPPERDQPQHF; CDR3nt: TGTGCCAGCAGCCCACCTGAGAGGGATCAGCCCCAGCATTTT
j_gene: TRBJ2-3; d_gene: TRBD2; abundance: few; v_gene: TRBV24-1; CDR3aa: CATSDLADSGGRTDTQYF; CDR3nt: TGTGCCACCAGTGATTTGGCCGATAGCGGGGGCCGCACAGATACGCAGTATTTT
j_gene: TRBJ2-3; d_gene: .; abundance: few; v_gene: TRBV2; CDR3aa: CARKDTYTDTQYF; CDR3nt: TGTGCCAGAAAGGACACCTACACAGATACGCAGTATTTT
j_gene: TRBJ1-2; d_gene: .; abundance: .; v_gene: TRBV5-1; CDR3aa: CASSTDSASYYGYTF; CDR3nt: TGCGCCAGCAGCACAGACAGTGCGAGTTACTATGGCTACACCTTC
j_gene: TRBJ1-3; d_gene: .; abundance: few; v_gene: TRBV3-1; CDR3aa: CASSQGPFGNTIYF; CDR3nt: TGTGCCAGCAGCCAAGGGCCTTTTGGAAACACCATATATTTT
j_gene: TRBJ2-1; d_gene: TRBD2; abundance: few; v_gene: TRBV20-1; CDR3aa: CSARVGSGGYNEQFF; CDR3nt: TGCAGTGCTAGAGTTGGTAGCGGGGGGTACAATGAGCAGTTCTTC
j_gene: TRBJ1-6; d_gene: .; abundance: few; v_gene: TRBV6-5; CDR3aa: CASSTPGGGSSPLHF; CDR3nt: TGTGCCAGCAGTACTCCCGGGGGGGGGTCTTCACCCCTCCACTTT
j_gene: TRBJ2-1; d_gene: .; abundance: few; v_gene: TRBV28; CDR3aa: CASRESGTNPYNEQFF; CDR3nt: TGTGCCAGCAGAGAGAGCGGGACAAACCCCTACAATGAGCAGTTCTTC
j_gene: TRBJ2-7; d_gene: .; abundance: many; v_gene: TRBV7-8; CDR3aa: CASSDLQWDSYEQYF; CDR3nt: TGTGCCAGCAGCGACCTACAGTGGGACTCCTACGAGCAGTACTTC
j_gene: TRBJ2-1; d_gene: TRBD1; abundance: many; v_gene: TRBV7-9; CDR3aa: CASSQSLGQGKYNEQFF; CDR3nt: TGTGCCAGCAGCCAAAGCTTGGGACAGGGAAAATACAATGAGCAGTTCTTC
j_gene: TRBJ1-1; d_gene: TRBD1; abundance: few; v_gene: TRBV3-1; CDR3aa: CASSQSNRGTEAFF; CDR3nt: TGTGCCAGCAGCCAATCTAACAGGGGCACTGAAGCTTTCTTT
j_gene: TRBJ1-5; d_gene: TRBD1; abundance: many; v_gene: TRBV29-1; CDR3aa: CSVASGTGDQPQHF; CDR3nt: TGCAGCGTTGCCTCCGGGACAGGGGATCAGCCCCAGCATTTT
j_gene: TRBJ1-2; d_gene: .; abundance: .; v_gene: TRBV29-1; CDR3aa: CSVEGQAYGYTF; CDR3nt: TGCAGCGTTGAAGGGCAGGCTTATGGCTACACCTTC
j_gene: TRBJ2-3; d_gene: TRBD2; abundance: many; v_gene: TRBV30; CDR3aa: CAYRGLVGDTQYF; CDR3nt: TGTGCCTACCGGGGACTAGTGGGAGATACGCAGTATTTT
j_gene: TRBJ1-5; d_gene: TRBD1; abundance: .; v_gene: TRBV12-3/TRBV12-4; CDR3aa: CASSSTGVRQPQHF; CDR3nt: TGTGCCAGCAGTTCGACAGGGGTACGCCAGCCCCAGCATTTT
j_gene: TRBJ2-3; d_gene: .; abundance: .; v_gene: TRBV7-2; CDR3aa: CASGPRGVDTQYF; CDR3nt: TGTGCCAGCGGCCCTAGGGGCGTCGATACGCAGTATTTT
j_gene: TRBJ2-3; d_gene: TRBD2; abundance: .; v_gene: TRBV15; CDR3aa: CATSPRLAGLGNTQYF; CDR3nt: TGTGCCACCAGCCCTCGACTAGCGGGGTTAGGAAATACGCAGTATTTT
j_gene: TRBJ2-1; d_gene: TRBD2; abundance: .; v_gene: TRBV24-1; CDR3aa: CATSDLTSSTEQFF; CDR3nt: TGTGCCACCAGTGACCTGACTAGCTCTACTGAGCAGTTCTTC
j_gene: TRBJ2-3; d_gene: TRBD2; abundance: .; v_gene: TRBV6-2/TRBV6-3; CDR3aa: CASSETSGGRNTQYF; CDR3nt: TGTGCCAGCAGTGAGACTAGCGGGGGGCGGAATACGCAGTATTTT
j_gene: TRBJ1-1; d_gene: TRBD1; abundance: few; v_gene: TRBV2; CDR3aa: CASSPDRPRSEAFF; CDR3nt: TGTGCCAGCAGTCCGGACAGGCCGAGGTCCGAAGCTTTCTTT
j_gene: TRBJ2-1; d_gene: .; abundance: .; v_gene: TRBV2; CDR3aa: CASSVGGGPSDEQFF; CDR3nt: TGTGCCAGCAGTGTAGGGGGAGGCCCGAGCGATGAGCAGTTCTTC
j_gene: TRBJ2-7; d_gene: TRBD1; abundance: many; v_gene: TRBV29-1; CDR3aa: CSVEKGNDRVGEQYF; CDR3nt: TGCAGCGTTGAAAAAGGGAACGACAGGGTTGGAGAGCAGTACTTC
j_gene: TRBJ2-7; d_gene: TRBD1; abundance: few; v_gene: TRBV28; CDR3aa: CASTMTGGYYEQYF; CDR3nt: TGTGCCAGCACTATGACAGGGGGTTACTACGAGCAGTACTTC